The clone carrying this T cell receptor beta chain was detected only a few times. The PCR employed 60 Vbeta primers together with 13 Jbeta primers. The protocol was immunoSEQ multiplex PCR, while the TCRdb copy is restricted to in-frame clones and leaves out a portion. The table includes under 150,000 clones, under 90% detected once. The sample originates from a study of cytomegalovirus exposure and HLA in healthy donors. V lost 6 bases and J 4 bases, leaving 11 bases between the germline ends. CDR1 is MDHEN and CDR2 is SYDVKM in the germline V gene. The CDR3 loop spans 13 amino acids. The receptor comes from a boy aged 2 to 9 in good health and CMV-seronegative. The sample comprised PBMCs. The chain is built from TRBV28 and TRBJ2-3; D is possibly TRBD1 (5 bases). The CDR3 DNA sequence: TGTGCCAGCAGATCAGGGCGCTCAGATACGCAGTATTTT. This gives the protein CASRSGRSDTQYF.